Presented here are 22 T cell receptor beta chains from one specimen sequenced in a study of chemoradiotherapy in HPV16-positive cancers. Sequencing used immunoSEQ multiplex PCR; TCRdb keeps in-frame clones, though not all of them. The sample holds fewer than 2,000 clones; about 80% are singletons and the top ten take roughly 8%. Sequenced here: tumor tissue, sampled from a patient who underwent chemoradiotherapy. These receptors came from a human donor with HPV-associated anogenital cancer.

This rearrangement joins TRBV30 to TRBJ2-1; TRBD1 agrees at 8 bases. V gave up 3 bases and J gave up 9 bases; unmatched junction bases: 10. Germline CDR1 and CDR2: GTSNPN and SVGIG (reference sequence). The CDR3 totals 14 residues. The CDR3 reads CAWRGRTGRSEQFF. The CDR3 bases are TGTGCCTGGAGGGGCCGGACAGGGAGGAGTGAGCAGTTCTTC.

The chain has TRBV5-1 and TRBJ2-5, with D perhaps TRBD2 (5 bases). The V gene lost 5 bases and the J gene lost 1 base, with 12 bases spanning the gap. Germline lookup yields CDR1 SGHRS and CDR2 YFSETQ. The CDR3 spans 14 residues. The CDR3 sequence is CASRSGGFQETQYF. The CDR3 coding sequence is TGCGCCAGCAGATCAGGAGGTTTCCAAGAGACCCAGTACTTC. Together with reference TRBV5-1 and TRBJ2-5, the CDR3 gives the full variable domain: KAGVTQTPRYLIKTRGQQVTLSCSPISGHRSVSWYQQTPGQGLQFLFEYFSETQRNKGNFPGRFSGRQFSNSRSEMNVSTLELGDSALYLCASRSGGFQETQYFGPGTRLLVL.

The chain couples TRBV9 to TRBJ2-1; D perhaps matches TRBD2 (7 bases). Germline CDR1 reads SGDLS; CDR2 reads YYNGEE. The CDR3 contains 19 residues. Trimming removed 4 bases from V and 6 bases from J, with 29 bases in between. The chain's CDR3 is CASSTRGDFRGAQGNEQFF. Here the CDR3 DNA reads TGTGCCAGCAGCACACGCGGGGATTTCCGGGGGGCTCAGGGCAATGAGCAGTTCTTC.

The chain recombines TRBV5-1 with TRBJ2-2; D remains ambiguous. Trimming pared 4 bases from V and 3 bases from J, leaving 10 bases between. From germline, CDR1 is SGHRS and CDR2 YFSETQ. The CDR3 runs 14 residues. The CDR3, as DNA: TGCGCCAGCAGCCTACCGCCGTACACCGGGGAGCTGTTTTTT. This translates into CASSLPPYTGELFF.

The CDR3 region has the DNA TGTGCCAGCTCACCACAGACAGGGAAGGACACTGAAGCTTTCTTT. It specifies CASSPQTGKDTEAFF. The rearrangement joins TRBV18 to TRBJ1-1; the match to TRBD1 covers 7 bases. Germline V gene data show CDR1 as KGHSH and CDR2 as LQKENI. V shed 1 base and J 3 bases; nucleotides not matched to a gene: 5. This CDR3 has 15 amino acids. The entire variable domain, with the rest obtained from reference TRBV18 and TRBJ1-1, is as follows: NAGVMQNPRHLVRRRGQEARLRCSPMKGHSHVYWYRQLPEEGLKFMVYLQKENIIDESGMPKERFSAEFPKEGPSILRIQQVVRGDSAAYFCASSPQTGKDTEAFFGQGTRLTVV.

V gene TRBV7-8 combines with J gene TRBJ1-2; 8 nucleotides line up with TRBD1. Germline V gene lookup returns CDR1 SGHVS and CDR2 FQNEAQ. This CDR3 is 13 amino acids long. V dropped 3 bases and J dropped 6; count of bases not matched to a gene: 3. The CDR3 DNA is TGTGCCAGCAGCTTCCTGACAGGGGATGGCTACACCTTC. Translated: CASSFLTGDGYTF.

This clone was seen only a few times. V is TRBV6-5 and J is TRBJ2-3; D remains unclear. The CDR3 sequence is 16 residues long. The V end lost 0 bases, the J end lost 0 bases, and 10 bases lay between the germline ends. Germline V lookup: CDR1 MNHEY, CDR2 SVGAGI. CDR3 in amino acids: CASSYSAFRSTDTQYF. The CDR3 coding sequence is TGTGCCAGCAGTTACTCGGCCTTCCGTAGCACAGATACGCAGTATTTT.

This chain links TRBV27 with TRBJ2-2; weak D call: TRBD1 (8 bases). The ends were cut back, 4 bases at V and 8 bases at J, with 17 bases in the middle. This CDR3 is 15 amino acids long. Looked up from germline, CDR1 is MNHEY and CDR2 is SMNVEV (reference sequence). CDR3 loop: CASSSQDREGGELFF. The CDR3 DNA reads TGTGCCAGCAGTTCGCAGGACAGGGAGGGTGGGGAGCTGTTTTTT.

The chain employs TRBV6-1 and TRBJ2-3; TRBD2 agrees at 7 bases. V shed 8 bases and J 7 bases; nucleotides not matched to a gene: 12. Germline V lookup: CDR1 MNHNS, CDR2 SASEGT. The CDR3 loop spans 14 amino acids. This CDR3 reads CASGPLGGPNTQYF. The DNA of the CDR3 is TGTGCCAGCGGACCCTTGGGAGGGCCGAATACGCAGTATTTT.

A remark on this clone: One junction end does not reproduce the germline sequence, and a read error may be involved. The chain joins TRBV7-7 to TRBJ2-2, with D possibly TRBD2 on 5 matching bases. Germline V lookup: CDR1 SSHAT, CDR2 FNYEAQ (reference sequence). The CDR3 is made up of 15 amino acids. CDR3 nucleotide sequence: TGTGCTAGCAGACCGACTACCGCGAACACCGGGGAGCTGTTTTTT. It yields the protein CASRPTTANTGELFF.

The chain couples TRBV9 to TRBJ2-1; 8 positions match TRBD2. Unmatched junction bases numbered 3, after V lost 0 bases and J lost 4 bases. The CDR3 length is 15 residues. Per the germline V gene, CDR1 is SGDLS and CDR2 is YYNGEE. The CDR3 region has the DNA TGTGCCAGCAGCGTAGGCGGGGGGAAGTACAATGAGCAGTTCTTC. This encodes CASSVGGGKYNEQFF.

The chain combines TRBV28 with TRBJ1-5; no clear D gene. V lost 5 bases and J 0 bases, leaving 11 bases between the germline ends. Germline V lookup: CDR1 MDHEN, CDR2 SYDVKM. This CDR3 spans 15 amino acids. CDR3 bases: TGTGCCAGCAGTCTACCGACAACTAGCAATCAGCCCCAGCATTTT. Protein: CASSLPTTSNQPQHF.

The rearrangement links TRBV23-1 to TRBJ1-1; TRBD1 is a possible D gene (5 bases). TRBV23-1 has ORF status, its function being uncertain. This CDR3 spans 14 amino acids. V was shortened by 11 bases and J by 1 base, with 17 bases between the two germline ends. CDR3 bases: TGCGCCGTAGCAGGGTCGTTAGAGAACACTGAAGCTTTCTTT. It translates to CAVAGSLENTEAFF.

The rearrangement joins TRBV5-1 to TRBJ2-3; 7 nucleotides match TRBD2. Germline-derived CDR1 and CDR2 are SGHRS and YFSETQ. There are 14 residues in the CDR3. J lost 0 bases, V lost 3 bases, and 1 base had no gene match. Here the CDR3 DNA reads TGCGCCAGCAGCTCAGCGGGAAGCACAGATACGCAGTATTTT. It translates to CASSSAGSTDTQYF.

This chain joins TRBV19 and TRBJ2-3, with D possibly called TRBD1 or TRBD2 (5 bases each). With 3 bases removed from V and 0 bases from J, the gap between germline ends came to 10 bases. CDR1 is LNHDA and CDR2 is SQIVND in the germline V gene (reference sequence). The CDR3 runs 15 residues. CDR3 DNA: TGTGCCAGTAGTATGGGGGTAGCGAGCACAGATACGCAGTATTTT. Protein: CASSMGVASTDTQYF.

This sequence joins TRBV4-2 and TRBJ2-3; TRBD1 aligns across 9 bases. With 6 bases clipped from V and 9 bases from J, the junction kept 19 bases outside the gene matches. Germline V gives CDR1 LGHNA, CDR2 YNFKEQ. CDR3 length: 17 residues. CDR3 sequence: CASRSFLGQGGLDTQYF. DNA for the CDR3: TGTGCCAGCAGATCGTTTCTGGGACAGGGTGGGCTCGACACGCAGTATTTT.

The genes are TRBV6-1 and TRBJ1-1; D is undetermined. V was shortened by 6 bases and J by 6 bases, with 17 bases between the two germline ends. The CDR3 extends over 14 amino acids. Germline V gene data show CDR1 as MNHNS and CDR2 as SASEGT. The CDR3 DNA reads as TGTGCCAGCAGCCATGGGGTTGATAGGGCTGAAGCTTTCTTT. Its translation: CASSHGVDRAEAFF.

This clone has a single count. The chain couples TRBV10-3 to TRBJ2-2, with D perhaps matching TRBD1 (5 bases). In germline, CDR1 is ENHRY, CDR2 SYGVKD. V was trimmed by 8 bases and J by 4 bases, leaving 11 bases between them. This CDR3 contains 13 residues. The DNA of the CDR3 is TGTGCCATCCTATCGACAGCCACCGGGGAGCTGTTTTTT. This gives the protein CAILSTATGELFF.

The V and J genes are TRBV4-1 and TRBJ1-5; D gene unclear. V shed 0 bases and J shed 2 bases, with 11 bases lying between them. Germline V gene sequence: CDR1 MGHRA, CDR2 YSYEKL. The CDR3 runs to 16 residues. The CDR3 DNA reads as TGCGCCAGCAGCCAAGACGACCGACGGGGCAATCAGCCCCAGCATTTT. Translation gives CASSQDDRRGNQPQHF.

The V gene is TRBV7-9, the J gene TRBJ2-1; TRBD2 agrees at 12 bases. The CDR3 runs to 16 residues. V shed 1 base and J 5 bases; nucleotides not matched to a gene: 3. In germline, CDR1 is SEHNR, CDR2 FQNEAQ (reference sequence). The CDR3 loop reads CASSLVGLAGHNEQFF. CDR3 DNA: TGTGCCAGCAGCTTAGTAGGACTAGCGGGACACAATGAGCAGTTCTTC.

This clone is hyperexpanded (1% or more) by share. The chain links TRBV14 to TRBJ2-7; 7 nucleotides align to TRBD1. The ends lost 9 bases at V and 2 bases at J; junction bases unmatched: 10. The CDR3 totals 14 residues. Germline V lookup: CDR1 SGHDN, CDR2 FVKESK. CDR3 sequence (DNA): TGTGCCAGTAGAAAGACTGGGACAGCCTACGAGCAGTACTTC. The encoded protein is CASRKTGTAYEQYF.

The CDR3 bases are TGTGCCAGCAGCTCCAAGAGCGGGGACACCGGGGAGCTGTTTTTT. Protein: CASSSKSGDTGELFF. The rearrangement uses TRBV11-3 and TRBJ2-2; 7 bases are a match to TRBD2. The CDR3 runs 15 residues. CDR1 is SGHNT and CDR2 is YENEEA in the germline V gene. V dropped 4 bases and J dropped 3; count of bases not matched to a gene: 5.